This TCR beta chain was identified during a study of T-cell reconstitution after alpha-beta-depleted transplantation in children. This CDR3 has 15 amino acids. Trimming removed 7 bases from V and 5 bases from J, with 18 bases in between. Germline loops: CDR1 SNHLY, CDR2 FYNNEI. A TCRbeta library incorporating unique molecular identifiers was prepared. TCRdb processed the PCR reads anew with MiXCR; each CDR3 protein has one entry. The repertoire consists of a few hundred thousand distinct CDR3 sequences, with about a tenth occurring once and the leading ten covering 2% to 3%. This clonotype was found many times.

This sequence joins TRBV2 and TRBJ2-1; possibly TRBD1 or TRBD2 for D (5 bases each). The source is a human donor who donated a stem cell graft to a child with acute lymphoblastic leukemia. The sample in question was PBMCs from the stem cell graft donor, obtained from the stem cell graft. The CDR3 region has the DNA TGTGCCAGCAAACACACTAGTAGGGGAGACAATGAGCAGTTCTTC. Translation: CASKHTSRGDNEQFF. Filled out from reference TRBV2 and TRBJ2-1, the complete variable domain reads EPEVTQTPSHQVTQMGQEVILRCVPISNHLYFYWYRQILGQKVEFLVSFYNNEISEKSEIFDDQFSVERPDGSNFTLKIRSTKLEDSAMYFCASKHTSRGDNEQFFGPGTRLTVL.